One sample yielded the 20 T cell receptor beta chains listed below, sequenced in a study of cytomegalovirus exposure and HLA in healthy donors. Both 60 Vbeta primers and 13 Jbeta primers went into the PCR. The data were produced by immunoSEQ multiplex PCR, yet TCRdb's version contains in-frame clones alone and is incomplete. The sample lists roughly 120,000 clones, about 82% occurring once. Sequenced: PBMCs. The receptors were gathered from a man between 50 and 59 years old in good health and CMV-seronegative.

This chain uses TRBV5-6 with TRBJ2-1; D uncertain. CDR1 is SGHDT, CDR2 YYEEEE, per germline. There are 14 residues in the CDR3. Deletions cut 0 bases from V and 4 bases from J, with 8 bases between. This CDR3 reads CASSLGAAYNEQFF. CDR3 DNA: TGTGCCAGCAGCTTGGGGGCAGCTTACAATGAGCAGTTCTTC.

CDR3 protein: CASSLSEQYADTQYF. The CDR3 region has the DNA TGTGCCAGCAGCTTATCCGAACAGTACGCAGATACGCAGTATTTT. The chain links TRBV7-9 to TRBJ2-3; D unclear. This CDR3 contains 15 residues. Trimming took off 2 bases at V and 4 bases at J, with 13 bases between the two ends. Germline V CDR1 and CDR2: SEHNR, FQNEAQ (reference sequence).

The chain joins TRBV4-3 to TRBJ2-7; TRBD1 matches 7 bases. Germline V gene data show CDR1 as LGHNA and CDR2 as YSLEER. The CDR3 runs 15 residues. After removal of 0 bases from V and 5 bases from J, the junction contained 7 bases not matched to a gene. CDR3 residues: CASSQDFSRGNEQYF. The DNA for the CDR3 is TGCGCCAGCAGCCAAGATTTCTCCAGGGGGAACGAGCAGTACTTC.

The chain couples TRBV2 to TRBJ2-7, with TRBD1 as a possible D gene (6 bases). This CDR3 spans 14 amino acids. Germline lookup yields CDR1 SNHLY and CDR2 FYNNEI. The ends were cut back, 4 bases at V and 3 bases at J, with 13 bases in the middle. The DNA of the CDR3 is TGTGCCAGCAGTGTGGGAATCAGGGGCTACGAGCAGTACTTC. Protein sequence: CASSVGIRGYEQYF.

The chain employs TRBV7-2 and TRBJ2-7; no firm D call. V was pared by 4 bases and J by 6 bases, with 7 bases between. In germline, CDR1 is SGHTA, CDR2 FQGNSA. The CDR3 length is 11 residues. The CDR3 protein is CASSYQCEQYF. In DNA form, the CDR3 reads TGTGCCAGCAGCTATCAATGCGAGCAGTACTTC.

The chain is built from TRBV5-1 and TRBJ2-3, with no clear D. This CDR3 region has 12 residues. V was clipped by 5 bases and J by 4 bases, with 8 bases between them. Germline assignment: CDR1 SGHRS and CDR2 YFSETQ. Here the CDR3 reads CASRLVSDTQYF. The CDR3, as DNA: TGCGCCAGCAGACTCGTATCAGATACGCAGTATTTT.

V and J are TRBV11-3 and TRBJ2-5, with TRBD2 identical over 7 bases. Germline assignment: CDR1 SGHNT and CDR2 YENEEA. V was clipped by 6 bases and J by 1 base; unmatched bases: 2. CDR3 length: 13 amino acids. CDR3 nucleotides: TGTGCCAGCAGTCCGGGGGGCCAAGAGACCCAGTACTTC. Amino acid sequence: CASSPGGQETQYF.

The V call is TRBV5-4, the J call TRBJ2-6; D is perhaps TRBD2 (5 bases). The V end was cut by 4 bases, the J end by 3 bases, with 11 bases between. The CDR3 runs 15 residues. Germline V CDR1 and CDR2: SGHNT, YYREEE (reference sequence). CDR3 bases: TGTGCCAGCAGCCCGCCGGGGATTGGGGCCAACGTCCTGACTTTC. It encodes CASSPPGIGANVLTF.

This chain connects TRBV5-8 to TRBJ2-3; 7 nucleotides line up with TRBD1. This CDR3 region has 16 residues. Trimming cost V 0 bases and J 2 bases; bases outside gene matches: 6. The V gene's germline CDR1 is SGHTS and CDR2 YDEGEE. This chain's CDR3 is CASSLEQGLPTDTQYF. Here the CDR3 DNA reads TGTGCCAGCAGCTTGGAACAGGGGCTACCCACAGATACGCAGTATTTT.

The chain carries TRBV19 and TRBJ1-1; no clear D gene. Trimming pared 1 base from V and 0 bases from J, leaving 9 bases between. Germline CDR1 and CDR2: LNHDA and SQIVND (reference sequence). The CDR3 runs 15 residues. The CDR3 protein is CASSIVAGVNTEAFF. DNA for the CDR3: TGTGCCAGTAGTATAGTCGCCGGGGTGAACACTGAAGCTTTCTTT.

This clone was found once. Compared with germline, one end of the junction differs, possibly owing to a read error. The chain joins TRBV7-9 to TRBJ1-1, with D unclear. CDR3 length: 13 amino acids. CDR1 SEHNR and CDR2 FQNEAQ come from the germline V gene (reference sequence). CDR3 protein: CSSAVSGPGEAFF. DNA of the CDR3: TGTTCCAGCGCTGTTTCAGGCCCTGGCGAAGCTTTCTTT.

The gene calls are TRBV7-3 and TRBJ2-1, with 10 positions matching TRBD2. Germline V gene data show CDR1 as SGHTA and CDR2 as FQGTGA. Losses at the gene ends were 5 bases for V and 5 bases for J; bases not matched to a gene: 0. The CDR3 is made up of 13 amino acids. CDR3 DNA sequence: TGTGCCAGCAGCGGGACTAGCGACAATGAGCAGTTCTTC. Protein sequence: CASSGTSDNEQFF.

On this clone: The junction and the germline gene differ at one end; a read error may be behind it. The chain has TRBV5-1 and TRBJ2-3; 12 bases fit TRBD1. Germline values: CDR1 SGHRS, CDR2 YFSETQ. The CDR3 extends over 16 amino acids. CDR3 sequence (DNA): TGCGCCAGCAGTTCCTCCGGGACAGGGGGCACTGATACGCAGTATTTT. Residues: CASSSSGTGGTDTQYF.

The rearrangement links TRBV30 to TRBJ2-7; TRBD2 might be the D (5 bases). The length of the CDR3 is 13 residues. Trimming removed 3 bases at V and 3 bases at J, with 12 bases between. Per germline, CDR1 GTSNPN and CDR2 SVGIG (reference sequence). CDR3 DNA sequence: TGTGCCTGGAGGAGGGCAGGATACTACGAGCAGTACTTC. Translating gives CAWRRAGYYEQYF.

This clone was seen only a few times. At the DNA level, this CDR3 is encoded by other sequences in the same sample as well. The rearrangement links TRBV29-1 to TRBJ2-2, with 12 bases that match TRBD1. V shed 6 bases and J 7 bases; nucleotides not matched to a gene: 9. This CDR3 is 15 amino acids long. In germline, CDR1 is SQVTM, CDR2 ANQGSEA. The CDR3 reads CSVAAGTGGGGELFF. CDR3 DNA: TGCAGCGTCGCGGCCGGGACAGGGGGCGGCGGGGAGCTGTTTTTT.

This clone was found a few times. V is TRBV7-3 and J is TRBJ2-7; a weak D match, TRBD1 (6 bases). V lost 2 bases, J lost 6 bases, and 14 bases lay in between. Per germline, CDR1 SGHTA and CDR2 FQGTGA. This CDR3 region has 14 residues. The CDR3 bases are TGTGCCAGCAGCTTAGCAGGGGAGTTTTCCGAGCAGTACTTC. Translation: CASSLAGEFSEQYF.

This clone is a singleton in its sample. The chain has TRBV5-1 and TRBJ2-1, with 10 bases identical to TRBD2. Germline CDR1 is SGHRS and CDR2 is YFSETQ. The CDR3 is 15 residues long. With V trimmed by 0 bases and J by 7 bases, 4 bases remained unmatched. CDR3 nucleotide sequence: TGCGCCAGCAGCTTGGACCTAGCGGGGGATAATGAGCAGTTCTTC. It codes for CASSLDLAGDNEQFF.

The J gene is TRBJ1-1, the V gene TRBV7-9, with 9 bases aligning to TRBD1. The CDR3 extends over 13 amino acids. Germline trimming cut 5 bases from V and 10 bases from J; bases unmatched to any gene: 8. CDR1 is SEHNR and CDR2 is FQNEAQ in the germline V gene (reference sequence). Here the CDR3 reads CASSPSGQGRAFF. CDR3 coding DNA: TGTGCCAGCAGCCCCTCCGGACAGGGGCGAGCTTTCTTT.

DNA of the CDR3: TGTGCCAGCAGTGACTCCTACGATCCGGGCACCGGGGAGCTGTTTTTT. This translates into CASSDSYDPGTGELFF. The rearrangement joins TRBV6-4 to TRBJ2-2; D is undetermined. V shed 0 bases and J shed 4 bases, with 12 bases lying between them. CDR3 length: 16 residues. CDR1 and CDR2 from the germline V gene are MRHNA and SNTAGT.

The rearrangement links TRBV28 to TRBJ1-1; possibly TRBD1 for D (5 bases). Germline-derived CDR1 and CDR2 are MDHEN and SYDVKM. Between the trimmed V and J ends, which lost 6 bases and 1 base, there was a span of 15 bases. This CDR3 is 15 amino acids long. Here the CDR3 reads CASSQGEGGNTEAFF. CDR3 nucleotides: TGTGCCAGCAGCCAAGGGGAGGGAGGGAACACTGAAGCTTTCTTT.